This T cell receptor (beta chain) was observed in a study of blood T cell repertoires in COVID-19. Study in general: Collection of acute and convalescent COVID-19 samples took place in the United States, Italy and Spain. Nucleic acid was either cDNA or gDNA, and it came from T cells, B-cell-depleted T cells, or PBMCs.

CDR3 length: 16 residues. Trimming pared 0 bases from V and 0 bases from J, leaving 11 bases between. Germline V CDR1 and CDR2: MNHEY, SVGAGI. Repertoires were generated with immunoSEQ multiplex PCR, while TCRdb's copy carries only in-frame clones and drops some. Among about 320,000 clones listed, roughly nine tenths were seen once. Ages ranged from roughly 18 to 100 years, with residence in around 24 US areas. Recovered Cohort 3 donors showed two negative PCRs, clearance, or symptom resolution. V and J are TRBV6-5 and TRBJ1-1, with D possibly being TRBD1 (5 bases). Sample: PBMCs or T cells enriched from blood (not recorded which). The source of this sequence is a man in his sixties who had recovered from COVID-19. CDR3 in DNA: TGTGCCAGCAGTTACTCAGGGGCCAGAATGAACACTGAAGCTTTCTTT. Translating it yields CASSYSGARMNTEAFF.